This TCR beta chain was recovered during a study of control samples from healthy donors and cancer patients. The V gene's germline CDR1 is SGHKS and CDR2 YYEKEE (reference sequence). Unmatched junction bases numbered 9, after V lost 5 bases and J lost 7 bases. There are 17 residues in the CDR3. Using immunoSEQ multiplex PCR, the repertoire was profiled, and TCRdb retains in-frame clones only, with some absent. The profile covers around 49,000 clones, with approximately 89% appearing a single time and around 1.5% taken by the ten largest. The chain combines TRBV5-5 with TRBJ2-1, with 16 bases that match TRBD2. The receptor was isolated from a man aged 40-49 years with colorectal cancer. Input material: PBMCs. In DNA form, the CDR3 reads TGTGCCAGCAGTTGGGGACTAGCGGGAGGGCCAGGGAATGAGCAGTTCTTC. It specifies CASSWGLAGGPGNEQFF.